Listed here are 5 T cell receptor beta chains from one sample, sequenced in a study of cytomegalovirus exposure and HLA in healthy donors. Vbeta (60) and Jbeta (13) primers were used in the PCR. Here immunoSEQ multiplex PCR was the method, and the copy in TCRdb shows in-frame clones only, minus some. The sample carries more than 80,000 clones, more than 65% recorded once. Material for sequencing was PBMCs. These receptors were taken from a boy between 10 and 17 years old in good health and CMV-seronegative.

V is TRBV4-3 and J is TRBJ2-3; tentatively, D is TRBD2 (6 bases). Trimming stripped 0 bases from V and 1 base from J, with 14 bases between. The CDR3 is 17 residues long. Germline lookup yields CDR1 LGHNA and CDR2 YSLEER. DNA for the CDR3: TGCGCCAGCAGCCAAGATCCGGGGGAATGGGGCACAGATACGCAGTATTTT. It specifies CASSQDPGEWGTDTQYF.

This clone was observed a handful of times. The DNA of the CDR3 is TGTGCCAGCAGCGAGGGCTCGGGGGGCAGCTACGAGCAGTACTTC. Translating gives CASSEGSGGSYEQYF. This sequence joins TRBV9 and TRBJ2-7; the D gene is possibly TRBD2 (7 bases). Trimming left V 3 bases short and J 3 bases short, with 16 bases between. The CDR3 is 15 amino acids. Germline CDR1 reads SGDLS; CDR2 reads YYNGEE. The full variable domain, its missing parts supplied by reference TRBV9 and TRBJ2-7, is DSGVTQTPKHLITATGQRVTLRCSPRSGDLSVYWYQQSLDQGLQFLIQYYNGEERAKGNILERFSAQQFPDLHSELNLSSLELGDSALYFCASSEGSGGSYEQYFGPGTRLTVT.

This chain links TRBV28 with TRBJ2-3; D is unclear. The CDR3 is 13 amino acids. The germline V gene encodes CDR1 MDHEN and CDR2 SYDVKM. V was pared by 5 bases and J by 1 base, with 7 bases between. CDR3 amino acids: CASSPFRTDTQYF. The CDR3, as DNA: TGTGCCAGCAGTCCCTTTCGCACAGATACGCAGTATTTT.

The chain is built from TRBV30 and TRBJ1-1, with D hard to call. The CDR3 is 13 residues long. Trimming left V 4 bases short and J 3 bases short, with 12 bases between. Germline loops: CDR1 GTSNPN, CDR2 SVGIG (reference sequence). This CDR3 is CAWKAMEDTEAFF. The CDR3 DNA is TGTGCCTGGAAAGCCATGGAGGACACTGAAGCTTTCTTT. Filled out from reference TRBV30 and TRBJ1-1, the complete variable domain reads SQTIHQWPATLVQPVGSPLSLECTVEGTSNPNLYWYRQAAGRGLQLLFYSVGIGQISSEVPQNLSASRPQDRQFILSSKKLLLSDSGFYLCAWKAMEDTEAFFGQGTRLTVV.

This chain uses TRBV30 with TRBJ2-3; D uncertain. Germline V gene data show CDR1 as GTSNPN and CDR2 as SVGIG (reference sequence). The CDR3 contains 13 residues. Trimming removed 1 base at V and 4 bases at J, with 9 bases between. The CDR3 DNA is TGTGCCTGGAGTGCCCTCCCCCCAGATACGCAGTATTTT. Encoded protein: CAWSALPPDTQYF. Variable domain in full (rest from reference TRBV30 and TRBJ2-3): SQTIHQWPATLVQPVGSPLSLECTVEGTSNPNLYWYRQAAGRGLQLLFYSVGIGQISSEVPQNLSASRPQDRQFILSSKKLLLSDSGFYLCAWSALPPDTQYFGPGTRLTVL.